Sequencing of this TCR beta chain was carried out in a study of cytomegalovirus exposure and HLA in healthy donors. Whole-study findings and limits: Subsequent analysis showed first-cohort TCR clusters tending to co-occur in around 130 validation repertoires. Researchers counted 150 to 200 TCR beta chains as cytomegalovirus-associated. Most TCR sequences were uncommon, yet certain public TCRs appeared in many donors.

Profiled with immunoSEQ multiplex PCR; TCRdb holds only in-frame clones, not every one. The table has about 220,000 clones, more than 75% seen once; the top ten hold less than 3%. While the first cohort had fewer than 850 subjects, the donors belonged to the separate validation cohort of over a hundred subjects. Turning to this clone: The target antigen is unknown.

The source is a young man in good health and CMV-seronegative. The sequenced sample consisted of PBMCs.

CDR3 sequence (DNA): TGTGCTAGTGGTTCGGACAGGGACAATTCACCCCTCCACTTT. This translates into CASGSDRDNSPLHF. The chain employs TRBV12-5 and TRBJ1-6; 8 nucleotides line up with TRBD1. Trimming cost V 4 bases and J 7 bases; bases outside gene matches: 3. The germline V gene has CDR1 LGHNT and CDR2 FRNRAP. The CDR3 contains 14 residues. Based on the CDR3 plus reference TRBV12-5 and TRBJ1-6, the full variable domain is DARVTQTPRHKVTEMGQEVTMRCQPILGHNTVFWYRQTMMQGLELLAYFRNRAPLDDSGMPKDRFSAEMPDATLATLKIQPSEPRDSAVYFCASGSDRDNSPLHFGNGTRLTVT.